Sequencing of this T cell receptor beta chain was carried out in a study of blood T cell repertoires in COVID-19. Looking at the study overall: Acute-phase and convalescent COVID-19 samples originated in the United States, Italy and Spain. Sample material is recorded as cDNA or gDNA derived from T cells, B-cell-depleted T cells, or PBMCs.

Unmatched junction bases numbered 5, after V lost 2 bases and J lost 1 base. This CDR3 is 16 amino acids long. Germline CDR1 and CDR2: MNHEY and SMNVEV (reference sequence). Original processing notes: Using reference gene primer amplification, nucleated cell counts were estimated. The protocol was immunoSEQ multiplex PCR, while the TCRdb copy is restricted to in-frame clones and leaves out a portion. V and J calls and clone size are those listed in that table; D and trimming were worked out from the DNA. The table records approximately 97,000 clones, around 90% of them present only once. The chain couples TRBV27 to TRBJ2-7; 10 bases map to TRBD2. The clonotype originates from a man aged 45-65 years with active or convalescent COVID-19. The specimen was peripheral blood. The CDR3 region is CASSLSSGGRSYEQYF. In DNA, the CDR3 is TGTGCCAGCAGTTTAAGTAGCGGGGGGCGTTCCTACGAGCAGTACTTC.